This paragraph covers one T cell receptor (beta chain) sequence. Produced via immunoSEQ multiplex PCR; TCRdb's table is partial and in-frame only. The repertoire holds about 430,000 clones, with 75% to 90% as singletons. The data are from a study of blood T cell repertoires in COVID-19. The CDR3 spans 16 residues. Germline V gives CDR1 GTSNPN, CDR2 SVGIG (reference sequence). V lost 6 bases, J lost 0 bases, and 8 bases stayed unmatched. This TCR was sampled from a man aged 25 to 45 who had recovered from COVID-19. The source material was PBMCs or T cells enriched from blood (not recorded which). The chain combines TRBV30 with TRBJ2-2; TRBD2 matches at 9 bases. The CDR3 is CACAGAGGPNTGELFF. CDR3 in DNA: TGTGCCTGCGCGGGAGCGGGAGGACCGAACACCGGGGAGCTGTTTTTT.